The rows below give T cell receptor beta chains drawn from one sample of a study of T-cell memory formation after mild COVID-19. One entry per CDR3 protein results from TCRdb running MiXCR on the 5' RACE reads. This table has more than 25,000 distinct CDR3 sequences, about 8% appearing once. The specimen sequenced was PBMCs or a T cell subset sorted from them (not recorded which). The receptors originated from an adult woman who had mild COVID-19 (a few samples of this study predate the infection). Cell type and time point are not known. CDR3s include the opening cysteine and the closing phenylalanine or tryptophan. Each record gives: clone size, D gene, J gene, V gene, CDR3 protein, CDR3 DNA. A D gene is named only where the DNA matches it firmly. Only part of the rows carry a size: once, few, many, or a class if the clone is expanded.

size: many; D: TRBD1; J: TRBJ1-4; V: TRBV29-1; CDR3: CSVKDRGRFEKLFF; DNA: TGCAGCGTCAAGGACAGGGGGCGGTTTGAAAAACTGTTTTTT
size: many; D: NA; J: TRBJ1-3; V: TRBV28; CDR3: CASLSGRISGNTIYF; DNA: TGTGCCAGCCTATCGGGACGAATTTCTGGAAACACCATATATTTT
size: many; D: NA; J: TRBJ1-1; V: TRBV12-3/TRBV12-4; CDR3: CASSPTGFGNTEAFF; DNA: TGTGCCAGCAGTCCCACAGGGTTTGGGAACACTGAAGCTTTCTTT
size: many; D: TRBD2; J: TRBJ2-5; V: TRBV12-3/TRBV12-4; CDR3: CASSLYGGGAGETQYF; DNA: TGTGCCAGCAGTTTATATGGCGGGGGGGCCGGGGAGACCCAGTACTTC
size: many; D: NA; J: TRBJ2-2; V: TRBV12-3/TRBV12-4; CDR3: CASSFEDNPHTGELFF; DNA: TGTGCCAGCAGTTTCGAGGACAACCCGCACACCGGGGAGCTGTTTTTT
size: many; D: NA; J: TRBJ1-3; V: TRBV5-5; CDR3: CASSLNQGLSGNTIYF; DNA: TGTGCCAGCAGCTTGAATCAGGGGTTATCCGGAAACACCATATATTTT
size: many; D: TRBD1; J: TRBJ1-3; V: TRBV4-1; CDR3: CASSQEGTGNTIYF; DNA: TGCGCCAGCAGCCAAGAAGGGACAGGGAACACCATATATTTT
size: many; D: TRBD1; J: TRBJ1-4; V: TRBV7-6; CDR3: CASSRQGESEKLFF; DNA: TGTGCCAGCAGCCGACAGGGGGAAAGTGAAAAACTGTTTTTT
size: many; D: NA; J: TRBJ2-3; V: TRBV5-5; CDR3: CASSLVPTSTDTQYF; DNA: TGTGCCAGCAGCTTGGTACCGACTAGCACAGATACGCAGTATTTT
size: many; D: NA; J: TRBJ2-6; V: TRBV19; CDR3: CASLVTSGANVLTF; DNA: TGTGCCAGTTTGGTGACGTCTGGGGCCAACGTCCTGACTTTC
size: few; D: NA; J: TRBJ1-2; V: TRBV2; CDR3: CASSGVGSTYGYTF; DNA: TGTGCCAGCAGCGGCGTGGGGTCCACCTATGGCTACACCTTC
size: few; D: NA; J: TRBJ2-7; V: TRBV5-4; CDR3: CASSSGLFYEQYF; DNA: TGTGCCAGCAGCTCGGGACTGTTCTACGAGCAGTACTTC
size: many; D: NA; J: TRBJ2-7; V: TRBV24-1; CDR3: CATSEAAVREQYF; DNA: TGTGCCACCAGTGAGGCTGCGGTTAGGGAGCAGTACTTC
size: many; D: NA; J: TRBJ2-7; V: TRBV20-1; CDR3: CSARGGRDYEQYF; DNA: TGCAGTGCTAGGGGTGGCAGAGACTACGAGCAGTACTTC
size: many; D: NA; J: TRBJ2-7; V: TRBV6-5; CDR3: CASSRGSRDSYEQYF; DNA: TGTGCCAGCAGCCGCGGCAGCAGGGACTCCTACGAGCAGTACTTC
size: many; D: NA; J: TRBJ2-6; V: TRBV20-1; CDR3: CSASMPSGANVLTF; DNA: TGCAGTGCTTCAATGCCCTCTGGGGCCAACGTCCTGACTTTC
size: many; D: TRBD1; J: TRBJ2-3; V: TRBV18; CDR3: CASSPRTGHSSTDTQYF; DNA: TGTGCCAGCTCACCAAGGACAGGGCACTCTAGCACAGATACGCAGTATTTT
size: many; D: NA; J: TRBJ2-4; V: TRBV6-6; CDR3: CASSPVGTAKNIQYF; DNA: TGTGCCAGCAGTCCCGTAGGGACAGCCAAAAACATTCAGTACTTC
size: many; D: NA; J: TRBJ1-1; V: TRBV4-2; CDR3: CASSQVGVAEAFF; DNA: TGTGCCAGCAGCCAAGTGGGGGTCGCTGAAGCTTTCTTT
size: many; D: NA; J: TRBJ2-7; V: TRBV20-1; CDR3: CSAIPPRGINEQYF; DNA: TGCAGTGCTATACCCCCGAGAGGGATCAACGAGCAGTACTTC
size: many; D: TRBD2; J: TRBJ2-1; V: TRBV19; CDR3: CASSSGGDYNEQFF; DNA: TGTGCCAGTAGTAGCGGGGGAGATTACAATGAGCAGTTCTTC
size: many; D: NA; J: TRBJ2-7; V: TRBV3-1; CDR3: CASSQRFGGHYEQYF; DNA: TGTGCCAGCAGCCAAAGGTTCGGGGGCCACTACGAGCAGTACTTC
size: medium-sized; D: NA; J: TRBJ2-7; V: TRBV12-3/TRBV12-4; CDR3: CASRRCEQYF; DNA: TGTGCCAGCAGACGCTGCGAGCAGTACTTC
size: many; D: NA; J: TRBJ1-1; V: TRBV6-5; CDR3: CASSYSTSTTEAFF; DNA: TGTGCCAGCAGTTACTCGACGTCTACCACTGAAGCTTTCTTT
size: many; D: NA; J: TRBJ2-7; V: TRBV5-1; CDR3: CASSLGGGIYEQYF; DNA: TGCGCCAGCAGCTTGGGTGGGGGAATCTACGAGCAGTACTTC
size: many; D: NA; J: TRBJ1-2; V: TRBV5-1; CDR3: CASSLEEGTVWSYTF; DNA: TGCGCCAGCAGCTTGGAGGAGGGTACGGTTTGGAGCTACACCTTC
size: many; D: NA; J: TRBJ2-5; V: TRBV20-1; CDR3: CSARDRTPLETQYF; DNA: TGCAGTGCTAGAGATCGGACACCATTAGAGACCCAGTACTTC
size: NA; D: TRBD2; J: TRBJ2-1; V: TRBV12-3/TRBV12-4; CDR3: CASSFLAGGPYNEQFF; DNA: TGTGCCAGCAGTTTCCTCGCGGGGGGGCCTTACAATGAGCAGTTCTTC
size: many; D: NA; J: TRBJ1-1; V: TRBV11-1; CDR3: CASSLKVTGTEAFF; DNA: TGTGCCAGCAGCTTAAAAGTGACAGGAACTGAAGCTTTCTTT
size: many; D: TRBD2; J: TRBJ2-7; V: TRBV6-5; CDR3: CASRPTSGNSYEQYF; DNA: TGTGCCAGCAGGCCGACTAGCGGAAACTCCTACGAGCAGTACTTC
size: many; D: TRBD1; J: TRBJ1-1; V: TRBV4-1; CDR3: CASSQYSGTGGLSTEAFF; DNA: TGCGCCAGCAGCCAATACTCCGGGACAGGGGGCCTGAGCACTGAAGCTTTCTTT
size: many; D: NA; J: TRBJ2-5; V: TRBV2; CDR3: CASSAGAQETQYF; DNA: TGTGCCAGCAGTGCAGGGGCTCAAGAGACCCAGTACTTC
size: NA; D: NA; J: TRBJ1-4; V: TRBV19; CDR3: CASSTQTGRGATNEKLFF; DNA: TGTGCCAGTAGTACCCAGACCGGGCGCGGAGCAACTAATGAAAAACTGTTTTTT
size: many; D: NA; J: TRBJ2-2; V: TRBV30; CDR3: CAWVPQGRRTGELFF; DNA: TGTGCCTGGGTGCCACAGGGAAGGAGGACCGGGGAGCTGTTTTTT
size: NA; D: TRBD2; J: TRBJ2-5; V: TRBV6-5; CDR3: CASSALGRGGQETQYF; DNA: TGTGCCAGCAGTGCCCTAGGACGGGGGGGCCAAGAGACCCAGTACTTC
size: many; D: TRBD1; J: TRBJ2-7; V: TRBV7-2; CDR3: CASSASPRTGSFREQYF; DNA: TGTGCCAGCAGCGCATCACCCCGGACAGGGAGTTTTCGCGAGCAGTACTTC
size: many; D: NA; J: TRBJ2-2; V: TRBV24-1; CDR3: CATSDWTANTGELFF; DNA: TGTGCCACCAGTGATTGGACAGCGAACACCGGGGAGCTGTTTTTT
size: many; D: NA; J: TRBJ1-5; V: TRBV19; CDR3: CASSGKGSFQPQHF; DNA: TGTGCCAGTAGCGGGAAGGGGAGTTTTCAGCCCCAGCATTTT
size: many; D: TRBD1; J: TRBJ2-1; V: TRBV7-2; CDR3: CASSSVGTGSYNEQFF; DNA: TGTGCCAGCAGCTCAGTCGGGACAGGGTCCTACAATGAGCAGTTCTTC
size: many; D: NA; J: TRBJ2-1; V: TRBV7-8; CDR3: CASSPGGFEQFF; DNA: TGTGCCAGCAGCCCGGGCGGATTTGAGCAGTTCTTC